These T cell receptor beta chains were read from a single sample in a study of cytomegalovirus exposure and HLA in healthy donors. Using immunoSEQ multiplex PCR, the repertoire was profiled, and TCRdb retains in-frame clones only, with some absent. The sample lists fewer than 200,000 clones, roughly 80% occurring once. The sequenced sample was PBMCs. All receptors derive from a woman between 18 and 29 years old in good health and CMV-seronegative. Both conserved end residues are part of each CDR3. The D gene is left open where the match is weak. Size is stated for part of the rows, as once, few or many counts, or as a class when the clone is expanded.

v_call: TRBV28
d_call: NA
clone_size: NA
j_call: TRBJ2-1
cdr3_aa: CASSSNRVSSYNEQFF
cdr3_nt: TGTGCCAGCAGTAGCAATCGAGTGAGCTCCTACAATGAGCAGTTCTTC

v_call: TRBV5-4
d_call: NA
clone_size: NA
j_call: TRBJ1-2
cdr3_aa: CATGGFQYGYTF
cdr3_nt: TGTGCCACCGGCGGGTTCCAATACGGCTACACCTTC

v_call: TRBV6-5
d_call: TRBD2
clone_size: NA
j_call: TRBJ2-2
cdr3_aa: CASSRLSGSTGELFF
cdr3_nt: TGTGCCAGCAGTCGACTGAGCGGGAGCACCGGGGAGCTGTTTTTT

v_call: TRBV5-1
d_call: TRBD2
clone_size: NA
j_call: TRBJ2-7
cdr3_aa: CASSLALGLAGHEQYF
cdr3_nt: TGCGCCAGCAGCTTGGCCTTGGGACTAGCGGGACACGAGCAGTACTTC

v_call: TRBV7-2
d_call: TRBD1
clone_size: NA
j_call: TRBJ2-4
cdr3_aa: CASNLGQGVDIQYF
cdr3_nt: TGTGCCAGCAACCTGGGACAGGGAGTGGACATTCAGTACTTC

v_call: TRBV5-1
d_call: TRBD1
clone_size: NA
j_call: TRBJ2-5
cdr3_aa: CASSLGQGSETQYF
cdr3_nt: TGCGCCAGCAGCTTGGGACAGGGATCAGAGACCCAGTACTTC

v_call: TRBV6-5
d_call: TRBD1
clone_size: NA
j_call: TRBJ2-3
cdr3_aa: CASSFSGQGTDTQYF
cdr3_nt: TGTGCCAGCAGTTTCTCAGGACAGGGCACAGATACGCAGTATTTT

v_call: TRBV27
d_call: TRBD2
clone_size: once
j_call: TRBJ2-2
cdr3_aa: CASSTLAGVGRTGELFF
cdr3_nt: TGTGCCAGCAGTACGCTAGCGGGAGTAGGACGGACCGGGGAGCTGTTTTTT

v_call: TRBV28
d_call: TRBD1
clone_size: NA
j_call: TRBJ1-2
cdr3_aa: CASRRQGYDYTF
cdr3_nt: TGTGCCAGCAGGAGACAGGGGTATGACTACACCTTC

v_call: TRBV4-2
d_call: TRBD2
clone_size: once
j_call: TRBJ2-7
cdr3_aa: CASSPGTSGTYEQYF
cdr3_nt: TGTGCCAGCAGCCCGGGGACTAGCGGGACCTACGAGCAGTACTTC

v_call: TRBV5-1
d_call: NA
clone_size: NA
j_call: TRBJ2-4
cdr3_aa: CASSDAPGGIQYF
cdr3_nt: TGCGCCAGCAGCGACGCCCCTGGAGGCATTCAGTACTTC

v_call: TRBV4-1
d_call: TRBD2
clone_size: NA
j_call: TRBJ2-7
cdr3_aa: CASSHIAGDPYEQYF
cdr3_nt: TGCGCCAGCAGCCACATAGCGGGGGACCCCTACGAGCAGTACTTC

v_call: TRBV25-1
d_call: TRBD2
clone_size: NA
j_call: TRBJ2-5
cdr3_aa: CASSAGTSGRQETQYF
cdr3_nt: TGTGCCAGCAGTGCCGGGACTAGCGGGAGACAAGAGACCCAGTACTTC

v_call: TRBV5-1
d_call: TRBD1
clone_size: once
j_call: TRBJ1-2
cdr3_aa: CASSLGGQGNYGYTF
cdr3_nt: TGCGCCAGCAGCTTAGGCGGACAGGGGAACTATGGCTACACCTTC

v_call: TRBV6-6
d_call: NA
clone_size: once
j_call: TRBJ2-5
cdr3_aa: CASSYVREPKETQYF
cdr3_nt: TGTGCCAGCAGTTATGTCCGGGAGCCAAAAGAGACCCAGTACTTC

v_call: TRBV9
d_call: NA
clone_size: few
j_call: TRBJ2-1
cdr3_aa: CASSVGPVENEGNEQFF
cdr3_nt: TGTGCCAGCAGCGTAGGTCCAGTCGAAAACGAGGGCAATGAGCAGTTCTTC

v_call: TRBV19
d_call: TRBD1
clone_size: NA
j_call: TRBJ2-1
cdr3_aa: CASSIRQGALYNEQFF
cdr3_nt: TGTGCCAGTAGTATCCGACAGGGGGCCCTATACAATGAGCAGTTCTTC

v_call: TRBV5-1
d_call: TRBD1
clone_size: NA
j_call: TRBJ2-7
cdr3_aa: CASSLGGTGGYEQYF
cdr3_nt: TGCGCCAGCAGCTTGGGGGGGACAGGGGGCTACGAGCAGTACTTC

v_call: TRBV7-2
d_call: NA
clone_size: NA
j_call: TRBJ1-2
cdr3_aa: CASSPDHRVGYTF
cdr3_nt: TGTGCCAGCAGTCCTGATCACAGGGTGGGCTACACCTTC

v_call: TRBV4-3
d_call: NA
clone_size: NA
j_call: TRBJ1-2
cdr3_aa: CASSQSPGQANYGYTF
cdr3_nt: TGCGCCAGCAGCCAATCCCCGGGACAAGCTAACTATGGCTACACCTTC

v_call: TRBV5-1
d_call: TRBD2
clone_size: NA
j_call: TRBJ2-5
cdr3_aa: CASSPRTSGSQETQYF
cdr3_nt: TGCGCCAGCAGCCCCCGGACTAGCGGAAGCCAAGAGACCCAGTACTTC

v_call: TRBV4-2
d_call: TRBD2
clone_size: NA
j_call: TRBJ2-1
cdr3_aa: CASSLGLAGAYNEQFF
cdr3_nt: TGTGCCAGCAGCCTCGGACTAGCGGGAGCATACAATGAGCAGTTCTTC

v_call: TRBV29-1
d_call: NA
clone_size: NA
j_call: TRBJ1-2
cdr3_aa: CSGAGGYGYTF
cdr3_nt: TGCAGCGGGGCGGGCGGCTATGGCTACACCTTC

v_call: TRBV29-1
d_call: NA
clone_size: NA
j_call: TRBJ2-1
cdr3_aa: CSVRKWEVGYNEQFF
cdr3_nt: TGCAGCGTTCGAAAGTGGGAGGTCGGCTACAATGAGCAGTTCTTC

v_call: TRBV4-1
d_call: TRBD2
clone_size: few
j_call: TRBJ2-2
cdr3_aa: CASSQLGLAGDGELFF
cdr3_nt: TGCGCCAGCAGCCAACTGGGACTAGCGGGAGACGGGGAGCTGTTTTTT

v_call: TRBV11-2
d_call: NA
clone_size: NA
j_call: TRBJ1-5
cdr3_aa: CASSLRHNQPQHF
cdr3_nt: TGTGCCAGCAGCTTAAGACACAATCAGCCCCAGCATTTT

v_call: TRBV5-1
d_call: NA
clone_size: NA
j_call: TRBJ2-7
cdr3_aa: CASSLRLSDYEQYF
cdr3_nt: TGCGCCAGCAGCTTAAGGCTCAGCGACTACGAGCAGTACTTC

v_call: TRBV5-4
d_call: TRBD2
clone_size: NA
j_call: TRBJ2-3
cdr3_aa: CASSFISGSGTDTQYF
cdr3_nt: TGTGCCAGCAGCTTCATCAGCGGGAGTGGCACAGATACGCAGTATTTT

v_call: TRBV4-1
d_call: TRBD2
clone_size: few
j_call: TRBJ2-3
cdr3_aa: CASSQAGTSFDTQYF
cdr3_nt: TGCGCCAGCAGCCAAGCCGGGACTAGTTTTGATACGCAGTATTTT

v_call: TRBV6-6
d_call: NA
clone_size: once
j_call: TRBJ1-3
cdr3_aa: CASSLTRVASGNTIYF
cdr3_nt: TGTGCCAGCAGTCTTACCAGGGTGGCCTCTGGAAACACCATATATTTT

v_call: TRBV7-2
d_call: NA
clone_size: NA
j_call: TRBJ2-7
cdr3_aa: CASSLKRVGEQYF
cdr3_nt: TGTGCCAGCAGCTTAAAACGGGTCGGCGAGCAGTACTTC

v_call: TRBV19
d_call: NA
clone_size: NA
j_call: TRBJ2-5
cdr3_aa: CASSSGGRSETQYF
cdr3_nt: TGTGCCAGTAGCTCAGGGGGGCGAAGCGAGACCCAGTACTTC

v_call: TRBV10-3
d_call: NA
clone_size: NA
j_call: TRBJ2-4
cdr3_aa: CAISESSPIGGNIQYF
cdr3_nt: TGTGCCATCAGTGAGTCCTCCCCGATCGGAGGAAACATTCAGTACTTC

v_call: TRBV25-1
d_call: NA
clone_size: once
j_call: TRBJ2-7
cdr3_aa: CASSGTGVSYEQYF
cdr3_nt: TGTGCCAGCAGTGGAACCGGGGTTTCCTACGAGCAGTACTTC

v_call: TRBV10-3
d_call: TRBD1
clone_size: NA
j_call: TRBJ2-4
cdr3_aa: CAISRTGSKNIQYF
cdr3_nt: TGTGCCATCAGTAGGACAGGGTCCAAAAACATTCAGTACTTC

v_call: TRBV7-6
d_call: TRBD2
clone_size: once
j_call: TRBJ2-2
cdr3_aa: CASSLSSGNAGELFF
cdr3_nt: TGTGCCAGCAGCTTATCTAGCGGTAACGCCGGGGAGCTGTTTTTT

v_call: TRBV2
d_call: NA
clone_size: NA
j_call: TRBJ1-5
cdr3_aa: CASRAVDRFNQPQHF
cdr3_nt: TGTGCCAGCAGAGCCGTCGACAGATTCAATCAGCCCCAGCATTTT

v_call: TRBV28
d_call: TRBD1
clone_size: medium-sized
j_call: TRBJ2-2
cdr3_aa: CASNAPGTGDIAELFF
cdr3_nt: TGTGCCAGCAATGCCCCCGGGACAGGGGATATTGCGGAGCTGTTTTTT

v_call: TRBV5-6
d_call: NA
clone_size: NA
j_call: TRBJ2-7
cdr3_aa: CASSLSNRDYEQYF
cdr3_nt: TGTGCCAGCAGCTTGTCGAACAGGGACTACGAGCAGTACTTC

v_call: TRBV5-1
d_call: TRBD2
clone_size: NA
j_call: TRBJ2-5
cdr3_aa: CASSPGLVVETQYF
cdr3_nt: TGCGCCAGCAGCCCTGGACTAGTAGTCGAGACCCAGTACTTC

v_call: TRBV6-7
d_call: NA
clone_size: NA
j_call: TRBJ2-1
cdr3_aa: CASSYLIGPSNEQFF
cdr3_nt: TGTGCCAGCAGTTATTTGATAGGCCCTAGCAATGAGCAGTTCTTC

v_call: TRBV7-9
d_call: TRBD1
clone_size: NA
j_call: TRBJ1-2
cdr3_aa: CASSLGSGTGISAYGYTF
cdr3_nt: TGTGCCAGCAGCTTAGGCTCCGGGACAGGGATATCGGCTTATGGCTACACCTTC

v_call: TRBV28
d_call: TRBD2
clone_size: NA
j_call: TRBJ2-5
cdr3_aa: CASSPLREGLEGQYF
cdr3_nt: TGTGCCAGCAGCCCCTTAAGGGAGGGCCTTGAGGGTCAGTACTTC

v_call: TRBV30
d_call: NA
clone_size: NA
j_call: TRBJ2-7
cdr3_aa: CAWRGNSYEQYF
cdr3_nt: TGTGCCTGGCGAGGAAACTCCTACGAGCAGTACTTC